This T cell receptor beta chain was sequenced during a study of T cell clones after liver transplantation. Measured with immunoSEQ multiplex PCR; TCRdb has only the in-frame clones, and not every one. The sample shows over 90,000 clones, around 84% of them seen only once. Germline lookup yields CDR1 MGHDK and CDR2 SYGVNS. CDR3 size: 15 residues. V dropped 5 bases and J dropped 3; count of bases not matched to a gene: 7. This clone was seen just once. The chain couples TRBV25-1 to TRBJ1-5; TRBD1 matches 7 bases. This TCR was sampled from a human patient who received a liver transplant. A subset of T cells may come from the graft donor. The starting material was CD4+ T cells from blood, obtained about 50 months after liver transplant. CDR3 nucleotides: TGTGCCAGCAGTCCCCATGGACAGGTCAATCAGCCCCAGCATTTT. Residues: CASSPHGQVNQPQHF. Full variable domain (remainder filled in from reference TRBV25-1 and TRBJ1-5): EADIYQTPRYLVIGTGKKITLECSQTMGHDKMYWYQQDPGMELHLIHYSYGVNSTEKGDLSSESTVSRIRTEHFPLTLESARPSHTSQYLCASSPHGQVNQPQHFGDGTRLSIL.